This TCR beta chain was recorded in a study of T cell responses to AZD1222 COVID-19 vaccine. Across the study: Whether given at about 4 or about 12 weeks, second doses were pooled. Study conclusions and caveats: Donors were mostly white British, more females; clonal diversity possibly underestimated. Close to half of all spike-specific TCRs reportedly target regions of the variants that are unmutated. Elevations in Spike-specific TCR breadth and depth followed administration of two AZD1222 doses.

The repertoire was sequenced with immunoSEQ multiplex PCR; TCRdb's copy has only in-frame clones and lacks some. Counted here are fewer than 150,000 clones, over 75% occurring once; the ten biggest clones make up approximately 7.5%. Of note for this clone: The antigen remains unidentified.

CDR1 and CDR2 from the germline V gene are SQVTM and ANQGSEA. The CDR3 extends over 12 amino acids. V lost 6 bases and J lost 5, with 14 bases in between. The TCR originated in an adult in good health. Material: peripheral blood, obtained on day 0 of AZD1222 vaccination. The chain recombines TRBV29-1 with TRBJ2-7; perhaps TRBD2 as D (6 bases). In nucleotides, the CDR3 is TGCAGCGTGGCGGGAACGGGTGACGAGCAGTACTTC. It codes for CSVAGTGDEQYF.